This T cell receptor beta chain was obtained from a study of molecular identifiers for immune sequencing clone quantification. TCRdb passed the PCR reads through MiXCR, listing each CDR3 protein once. Found here are 300,000 to 400,000 distinct CDR3 sequences, 20% to 25% of them singletons; the top ten hold 0.81%. This CDR3 contains 13 residues. Trimming removed 6 bases from V and 3 bases from J, with 13 bases in between. Germline-derived CDR1 and CDR2 are DFQATT and SNEGSKA (reference sequence). This clonotype has ten or more counts. The receptor was derived from a human donor in good health. Some libraries in this study had Jurkat cell RNA spiked in. The V call is TRBV20-1, the J call TRBJ2-3; tentatively, D is TRBD2 (5 bases). Sequencing input: naive CD8+ T cells from blood, with Jurkat cell RNA spiked in. Stated subset: FACS-sorted CD8+CD4-CCR7+CD45RA+ naive T cells. The CDR3 coding sequence is TGCAGTGCCCGAATACTAGGGACAGATACGCAGTATTTT. Residues: CSARILGTDTQYF.